One and the same sample provided the 8 T cell receptor beta chains below, sequenced in a study of blood T cell repertoires in COVID-19. Profiled with immunoSEQ multiplex PCR; TCRdb holds only in-frame clones, not every one. The sample carries about 140,000 clones, just over 85% recorded once. Specimen: peripheral blood. These receptors all stem from a woman aged 55 to 70 with acute or convalescent COVID-19.

The rearrangement uses TRBV18 and TRBJ2-7; the D gene is possibly TRBD2 (5 bases). CDR1 is KGHSH, CDR2 LQKENI, per germline. The V end lost 3 bases, the J end lost 6 bases, and 18 bases lay between the germline ends. The CDR3 loop spans 15 amino acids. DNA for the CDR3: TGTGCCAGCTCACCCCCGGGAAGTGGGTTGGCCGAGCAGTACTTC. As protein: CASSPPGSGLAEQYF.

The count of this clone is one. J is TRBJ1-2 and V is TRBV5-1; possibly TRBD1 for D (6 bases). The CDR3 covers 14 residues. V lost 2 bases, J lost 2 bases, and 10 bases lay in between. In germline, CDR1 is SGHRS, CDR2 YFSETQ. The CDR3 coding sequence is TGCGCCAGCAGCTTACCCGGACAGAACTATGGCTACACCTTC. As protein: CASSLPGQNYGYTF. The whole variable domain, filled in from reference TRBV5-1 and TRBJ1-2, reads KAGVTQTPRYLIKTRGQQVTLSCSPISGHRSVSWYQQTPGQGLQFLFEYFSETQRNKGNFPGRFSGRQFSNSRSEMNVSTLELGDSALYLCASSLPGQNYGYTFGSGTRLTVV.

This chain joins TRBV3-1 (or the pseudogene TRBV3-2) and TRBJ1-2; D is ambiguous. Between the trimmed V and J ends, which lost 1 base and 1 base, there was a span of 10 bases. The CDR3 spans 15 residues. Per germline, CDR1 LGHDT and CDR2 YNNKEL (reference sequence). The CDR3, as DNA: TGTGCCAGCAGCCAAGCATCACAGAGTAACTATGGCTACACCTTC. This translates into CASSQASQSNYGYTF.

The V gene is TRBV19, the J gene TRBJ2-1; D may be TRBD1 (5 bases). CDR3 length: 13 residues. Trimming shortened V by 6 bases and J by 8 bases, and 14 bases separated the two germline ends. CDR1 LNHDA and CDR2 SQIVND come from the germline V gene (reference sequence). This CDR3 reads CASSSGSGDEQFF. The CDR3 nucleotides are TGTGCCAGTAGCTCAGGGTCTGGCGATGAGCAGTTCTTC.

A single count supports this clone. The chain employs TRBV29-1 and TRBJ2-1; 9 bases line up with TRBD1. The V gene's germline CDR1 is SQVTM and CDR2 ANQGSEA. With 6 bases clipped from V and 2 bases from J, the junction kept 5 bases outside the gene matches. The CDR3 is 14 residues long. CDR3 protein: CSVVQGAAYNEQFF. The CDR3 nucleotides read TGCAGCGTGGTACAGGGGGCGGCCTACAATGAGCAGTTCTTC.

The V and J genes are TRBV19 and TRBJ1-2; the D gene is possibly TRBD1 (5 bases). The V gene lost 2 bases and the J gene lost 0 bases, with 10 bases spanning the gap. Germline CDR1 LNHDA, CDR2 SQIVND (reference sequence). The CDR3 loop spans 15 amino acids. CDR3 DNA: TGTGCCAGTAGTATATCGGGGGGAGCTAACTATGGCTACACCTTC. Encoded protein: CASSISGGANYGYTF.

The chain carries TRBV2 and TRBJ2-5; TRBD1 might be the D (6 bases). The CDR3 has 17 residues. V was pared by 5 bases and J by 5 bases, with 24 bases between. Germline lookup yields CDR1 SNHLY and CDR2 FYNNEI. The CDR3 reads CASSSPVAQGLGETQYF. The CDR3 bases are TGTGCCAGCAGTTCCCCGGTCGCTCAGGGGTTGGGGGAGACCCAGTACTTC.

V is TRBV28 and J is TRBJ2-1; 7 nucleotides line up with TRBD2. This CDR3 comprises 15 residues. In germline, CDR1 is MDHEN, CDR2 SYDVKM. Losses at the gene ends were 3 bases for V and 7 bases for J; bases not matched to a gene: 9. The CDR3 here is CASSFETGGRNEQFF. In DNA form, the CDR3 reads TGTGCCAGCAGTTTCGAAACGGGGGGACGGAATGAGCAGTTCTTC.